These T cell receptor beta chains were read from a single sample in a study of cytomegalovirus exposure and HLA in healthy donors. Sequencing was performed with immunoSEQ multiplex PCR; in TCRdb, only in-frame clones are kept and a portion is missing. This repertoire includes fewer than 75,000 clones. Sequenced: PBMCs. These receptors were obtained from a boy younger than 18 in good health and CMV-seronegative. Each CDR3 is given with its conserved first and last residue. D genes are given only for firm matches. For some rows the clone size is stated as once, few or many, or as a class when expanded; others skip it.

CDR3nt: TGTGCCAGCAGTGAGGCCCTCTGGGGGGGCCACACCTTC
CDR3aa: CASSEALWGGHTF
abundance: .
d_gene: .
v_gene: TRBV6-1
j_gene: TRBJ1-2

CDR3nt: TGTGCCAGTTCGACAGGGAGCAATCAGCCCCAGCATTTT
CDR3aa: CASSTGSNQPQHF
abundance: .
d_gene: TRBD1
v_gene: TRBV19
j_gene: TRBJ1-5

CDR3nt: TGTGCCAGCAGTTACTCGGACAGGCATCAGCCCCAGCATTTT
CDR3aa: CASSYSDRHQPQHF
abundance: .
d_gene: TRBD1
v_gene: TRBV6-6
j_gene: TRBJ1-5

CDR3nt: TGTGCCAGTAGTTCCGTAGCGGGGTCCTACAATGAGCAGTTCTTC
CDR3aa: CASSSVAGSYNEQFF
abundance: .
d_gene: TRBD2
v_gene: TRBV19
j_gene: TRBJ2-1

CDR3nt: TGTGCCAGCAGCCTTCAGGGTCTGTATAATTCACCCCTCCACTTT
CDR3aa: CASSLQGLYNSPLHF
abundance: .
d_gene: .
v_gene: TRBV14
j_gene: TRBJ1-6

CDR3nt: TGTGCCAGTAGTAATCTAGGGGACAAAGGGCAAGTGGTTCGAGTAAGCAATCAGCCCCAGCATTTT
CDR3aa: CASSNLGDKGQVVRVSNQPQHF
abundance: .
d_gene: .
v_gene: TRBV19
j_gene: TRBJ1-5

CDR3nt: TGTGCCAGCAGCTTACAGGAAACCGGGGAGCTGTTTTTT
CDR3aa: CASSLQETGELFF
abundance: .
d_gene: .
v_gene: TRBV7-3
j_gene: TRBJ2-2

CDR3nt: TGTGCCAGCAGCTTAGGTCCAGAAAAACTGTTTTTT
CDR3aa: CASSLGPEKLFF
abundance: .
d_gene: .
v_gene: TRBV7-2
j_gene: TRBJ1-4

CDR3nt: TGCAGCGTTCTTACAGGGATTGATAATTCACCCCTCCACTTT
CDR3aa: CSVLTGIDNSPLHF
abundance: .
d_gene: .
v_gene: TRBV29-1
j_gene: TRBJ1-6

CDR3nt: TGCGCCAGCAGCCCCGGGACTTCTGGCTACACCTTC
CDR3aa: CASSPGTSGYTF
abundance: .
d_gene: .
v_gene: TRBV5-1
j_gene: TRBJ1-2

CDR3nt: TGTGCCAGCTCGAGGACTATACTTTACGAGCAGTACTTC
CDR3aa: CASSRTILYEQYF
abundance: .
d_gene: .
v_gene: TRBV27
j_gene: TRBJ2-7

CDR3nt: TGTGCCAGCAGCATAGGGAGGCTGAACACTGAAGCTTTCTTT
CDR3aa: CASSIGRLNTEAFF
abundance: .
d_gene: .
v_gene: TRBV7-9
j_gene: TRBJ1-1

CDR3nt: TGTGCCAGCAGCTTGGCTCATCGAGGGAATGAAAAACTGTTTTTT
CDR3aa: CASSLAHRGNEKLFF
abundance: .
d_gene: .
v_gene: TRBV5-8
j_gene: TRBJ1-4

CDR3nt: TGTGCCAGTAGTATCGGGGGAAGATTGAACACTGAAGCTTTCTTT
CDR3aa: CASSIGGRLNTEAFF
abundance: .
d_gene: .
v_gene: TRBV19
j_gene: TRBJ1-1

CDR3nt: TGTGCCAGTAGTCGGGAATGGGAGAACACTGAAGCTTTCTTT
CDR3aa: CASSREWENTEAFF
abundance: .
d_gene: .
v_gene: TRBV19
j_gene: TRBJ1-1

CDR3nt: TGTGCCATCACGGAGTCGGGCGGCAATCAGCCCCAGCATTTT
CDR3aa: CAITESGGNQPQHF
abundance: .
d_gene: .
v_gene: TRBV10-3
j_gene: TRBJ1-5

CDR3nt: TGTGCCAGCAGCTTGTTGCGAGCGGGAGGGCCAGAGACCCAGTACTTC
CDR3aa: CASSLLRAGGPETQYF
abundance: .
d_gene: TRBD2
v_gene: TRBV5-6
j_gene: TRBJ2-5

CDR3nt: TGTGCCAGCAGCTGGGGGGGCGGCACAGATACGCAGTATTTT
CDR3aa: CASSWGGGTDTQYF
abundance: .
d_gene: .
v_gene: TRBV6-1
j_gene: TRBJ2-3

CDR3nt: TGTGCCAGCAATACAGGTGCAACTAATGAAAAACTGTTTTTT
CDR3aa: CASNTGATNEKLFF
abundance: .
d_gene: .
v_gene: TRBV28
j_gene: TRBJ1-4

CDR3nt: TGCGCCAGTACAGAGTCTGGACGGAGGGGCACAGATACGCAGTATTTT
CDR3aa: CASTESGRRGTDTQYF
abundance: .
d_gene: .
v_gene: TRBV5-1
j_gene: TRBJ2-3

CDR3nt: TGTGCCAGCAGTGAGTCTGCGGGAAATCACTATGGCTACACCTTC
CDR3aa: CASSESAGNHYGYTF
abundance: .
d_gene: .
v_gene: TRBV2
j_gene: TRBJ1-2

CDR3nt: TGTGCCAGCAGCTCGGGGGTCCCCGGCACTGAAGCTTTCTTT
CDR3aa: CASSSGVPGTEAFF
abundance: .
d_gene: .
v_gene: TRBV7-3
j_gene: TRBJ1-1

CDR3nt: TGTGCCAGCAGCCTCGGACAGCGAGGGGGCTACACCTTC
CDR3aa: CASSLGQRGGYTF
abundance: .
d_gene: .
v_gene: TRBV5-6
j_gene: TRBJ1-2

CDR3nt: TGTGCCAGCAGCCTCACGGGGGGGAATCAGCCCCAGCATTTT
CDR3aa: CASSLTGGNQPQHF
abundance: .
d_gene: .
v_gene: TRBV6-1
j_gene: TRBJ1-5

CDR3nt: TGTGCCAGCAGCTTTTTAACAGATAGCAATCAGCCCCAGCATTTT
CDR3aa: CASSFLTDSNQPQHF
abundance: .
d_gene: .
v_gene: TRBV7-2
j_gene: TRBJ1-5

CDR3nt: TGTGCCAGCAGTTACTCCGCAGACACTAACTATGGCTACACCTTC
CDR3aa: CASSYSADTNYGYTF
abundance: .
d_gene: .
v_gene: TRBV6-5
j_gene: TRBJ1-2

CDR3nt: TGTGCCAGTAGTACCGGACGACAGTCCCGTCAGCCCCAGCATTTT
CDR3aa: CASSTGRQSRQPQHF
abundance: .
d_gene: .
v_gene: TRBV19
j_gene: TRBJ1-5

CDR3nt: TGTGCCAGCAGCAACGACAGTCCCCCCTACGAGCAGTACTTC
CDR3aa: CASSNDSPPYEQYF
abundance: .
d_gene: .
v_gene: TRBV11-3
j_gene: TRBJ2-7

CDR3nt: TGTGCCAGCAGCGTAGAGTCTTACGGGACAGGGAAAGGCTACACCTTC
CDR3aa: CASSVESYGTGKGYTF
abundance: .
d_gene: TRBD1
v_gene: TRBV9
j_gene: TRBJ1-2

CDR3nt: TGTGCCAGCAGCCCCCAACCCAGCGGAAGCTCCTACAATGAGCAGTTCTTC
CDR3aa: CASSPQPSGSSYNEQFF
abundance: .
d_gene: .
v_gene: TRBV7-3
j_gene: TRBJ2-1

CDR3nt: TGTGCCAGCAGTCCAACCAGGGACAGGGACGCTTTCTTT
CDR3aa: CASSPTRDRDAFF
abundance: .
d_gene: TRBD1
v_gene: TRBV6-1
j_gene: TRBJ1-1

CDR3nt: TGTGCCAGCAGTTACACACGGACTGGGGGGAAAAACGAGCAGTACTTC
CDR3aa: CASSYTRTGGKNEQYF
abundance: .
d_gene: .
v_gene: TRBV6-6
j_gene: TRBJ2-7

CDR3nt: TGTGCCAGCAGCCCAGGACGGGAGATGGGCAATCAGCCCCAGCATTTT
CDR3aa: CASSPGREMGNQPQHF
abundance: .
d_gene: .
v_gene: TRBV4-2
j_gene: TRBJ1-5

CDR3nt: TGTGCCAGCAGCGCCGAACAGGGGGCTTACCCCTCCTACAATGAGCAGTTCTTC
CDR3aa: CASSAEQGAYPSYNEQFF
abundance: .
d_gene: TRBD1
v_gene: TRBV11-3
j_gene: TRBJ2-1

CDR3nt: TGTGCCAGCAGCTACGGGACAGCTAGCAATCAGCCCCAGCATTTT
CDR3aa: CASSYGTASNQPQHF
abundance: .
d_gene: TRBD1
v_gene: TRBV7-9
j_gene: TRBJ1-5

CDR3nt: TGTGCCTGGAGGCGGGAGGCCCAGTCAGATACGCAGTATTTT
CDR3aa: CAWRREAQSDTQYF
abundance: .
d_gene: TRBD2
v_gene: TRBV30
j_gene: TRBJ2-3

CDR3nt: TGTGCCAGCAGTTACGGGCAGCTGAACACTGAAGCTTTCTTT
CDR3aa: CASSYGQLNTEAFF
abundance: .
d_gene: .
v_gene: TRBV6-6
j_gene: TRBJ1-1

CDR3nt: TGTGCCAGCAGTTTGCGGGGAAAAGGCTACGAGCAGTACTTC
CDR3aa: CASSLRGKGYEQYF
abundance: .
d_gene: .
v_gene: TRBV27
j_gene: TRBJ2-7

CDR3nt: TGTGCCAGCAGCTTAGCGGAAGCCCCCGGGACAGACCAAGAGACCCAGTACTTC
CDR3aa: CASSLAEAPGTDQETQYF
abundance: .
d_gene: TRBD1
v_gene: TRBV7-9
j_gene: TRBJ2-5

CDR3nt: TGTGCCATCAAGCCGGGGACTAATGAAAAACTGTTTTTT
CDR3aa: CAIKPGTNEKLFF
abundance: .
d_gene: .
v_gene: TRBV10-3
j_gene: TRBJ1-4

CDR3nt: TGTGCCAGCGTGAGGGTCTCTAATGAAAAACTGTTTTTT
CDR3aa: CASVRVSNEKLFF
abundance: .
d_gene: .
v_gene: TRBV6-1
j_gene: TRBJ1-4

CDR3nt: TGTGCCTGGAGTGTAGGGGGCAGGGTGGAGCAGTTCTTC
CDR3aa: CAWSVGGRVEQFF
abundance: .
d_gene: TRBD1
v_gene: TRBV30
j_gene: TRBJ2-1

CDR3nt: TGCGCCAGCAGCCAAGCTGCGACTATAAGGACCAATGAGCAGTTCTTC
CDR3aa: CASSQAATIRTNEQFF
abundance: .
d_gene: .
v_gene: TRBV4-3
j_gene: TRBJ2-1

CDR3nt: TGTGCCAGCAGTAAAGAACAGGGGGCAAATCAGCCCCAGCATTTT
CDR3aa: CASSKEQGANQPQHF
abundance: .
d_gene: TRBD1
v_gene: TRBV6-1
j_gene: TRBJ1-5

CDR3nt: TGTGCCAGCTCACGGGACAGTTTTTACTACGAGCAGTACTTC
CDR3aa: CASSRDSFYYEQYF
abundance: .
d_gene: TRBD1
v_gene: TRBV18
j_gene: TRBJ2-7

CDR3nt: TGTGCCAGCAGGGTTGGGAGCTCTGGAAACACCATATATTTT
CDR3aa: CASRVGSSGNTIYF
abundance: .
d_gene: .
v_gene: TRBV9
j_gene: TRBJ1-3

CDR3nt: TGTGCCAGCAGCTCGCCGGAGTCTAGGCAGTTCTTC
CDR3aa: CASSSPESRQFF
abundance: .
d_gene: .
v_gene: TRBV11-3
j_gene: TRBJ2-1

CDR3nt: TGTGCCAGCGGGGGGGTTAGGGGCGCGGGGACTGAAGCTTTCTTT
CDR3aa: CASGGVRGAGTEAFF
abundance: medium-sized
d_gene: .
v_gene: TRBV6-1
j_gene: TRBJ1-1

CDR3nt: TGTGCCAGCAGCTCCTCCAACTCAGGGTTCGGCTACACCTTC
CDR3aa: CASSSSNSGFGYTF
abundance: .
d_gene: .
v_gene: TRBV7-8
j_gene: TRBJ1-2

CDR3nt: TGTGCCAGCAGCGGCCGGACTAGCGGGAGCTCCTACGAGCAGTACTTC
CDR3aa: CASSGRTSGSSYEQYF
abundance: .
d_gene: TRBD2
v_gene: TRBV13
j_gene: TRBJ2-7

CDR3nt: TGTGCCAGCAGCGTCCAAAAAGGACAGAACAATGAGCAGTTCTTC
CDR3aa: CASSVQKGQNNEQFF
abundance: .
d_gene: .
v_gene: TRBV9
j_gene: TRBJ2-1

CDR3nt: TGTGCCAGCAGTCGGACAGGGGGAATATACGAGCAGTACTTC
CDR3aa: CASSRTGGIYEQYF
abundance: .
d_gene: TRBD1
v_gene: TRBV27
j_gene: TRBJ2-7

CDR3nt: TGTGCCAGCAGTAATATGGGACAGATATACACCGGGGAGCTGTTTTTT
CDR3aa: CASSNMGQIYTGELFF
abundance: .
d_gene: TRBD1
v_gene: TRBV27
j_gene: TRBJ2-2

CDR3nt: TGTGCCAGCAGCTTACAGGGGACGAACACTGAAGCTTTCTTT
CDR3aa: CASSLQGTNTEAFF
abundance: .
d_gene: .
v_gene: TRBV7-2
j_gene: TRBJ1-1

CDR3nt: TGTGCCAGCAGCAGAGGAAACTATGGCTACACCTTC
CDR3aa: CASSRGNYGYTF
abundance: .
d_gene: .
v_gene: TRBV11-2
j_gene: TRBJ1-2

CDR3nt: TGTGCCAGCAGCTTATGGGACAGACAGAGGGACTATGGCTACACCTTC
CDR3aa: CASSLWDRQRDYGYTF
abundance: .
d_gene: TRBD1
v_gene: TRBV11-2
j_gene: TRBJ1-2

CDR3nt: TGCGCCAGCAGTGTAGGAGTTGAGCAGTTCTTC
CDR3aa: CASSVGVEQFF
abundance: .
d_gene: .
v_gene: TRBV10-2
j_gene: TRBJ2-1